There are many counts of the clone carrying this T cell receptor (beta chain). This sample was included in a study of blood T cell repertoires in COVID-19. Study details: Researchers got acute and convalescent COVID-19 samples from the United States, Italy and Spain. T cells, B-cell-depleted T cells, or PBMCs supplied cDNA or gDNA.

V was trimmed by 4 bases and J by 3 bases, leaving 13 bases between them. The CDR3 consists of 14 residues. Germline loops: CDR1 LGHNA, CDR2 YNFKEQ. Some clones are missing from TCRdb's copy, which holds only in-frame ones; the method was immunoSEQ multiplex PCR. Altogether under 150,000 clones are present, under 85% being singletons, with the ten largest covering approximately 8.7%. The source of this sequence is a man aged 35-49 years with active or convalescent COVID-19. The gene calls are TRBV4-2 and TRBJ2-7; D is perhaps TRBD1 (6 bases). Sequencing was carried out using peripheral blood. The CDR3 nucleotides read TGTGCCAGCAGCCCTAATTTACAGGGCTACGAGCAGTACTTC. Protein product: CASSPNLQGYEQYF.